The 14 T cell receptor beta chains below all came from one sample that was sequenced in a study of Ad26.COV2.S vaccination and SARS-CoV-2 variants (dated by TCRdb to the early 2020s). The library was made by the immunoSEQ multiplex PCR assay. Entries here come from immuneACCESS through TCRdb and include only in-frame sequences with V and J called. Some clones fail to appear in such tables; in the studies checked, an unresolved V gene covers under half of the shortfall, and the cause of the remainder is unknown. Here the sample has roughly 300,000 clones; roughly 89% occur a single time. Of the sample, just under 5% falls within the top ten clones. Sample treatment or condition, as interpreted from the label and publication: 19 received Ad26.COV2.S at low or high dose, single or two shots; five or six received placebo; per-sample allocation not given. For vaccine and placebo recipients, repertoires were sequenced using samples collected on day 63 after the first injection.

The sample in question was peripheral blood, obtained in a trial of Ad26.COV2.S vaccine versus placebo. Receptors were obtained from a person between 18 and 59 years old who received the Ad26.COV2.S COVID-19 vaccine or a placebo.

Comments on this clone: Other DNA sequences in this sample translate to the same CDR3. This CDR3 is CASSPQQNTEAFF. The CDR3 DNA follows: TGTGCCAGCTCACCACAACAGAACACTGAAGCTTTCTTT. V and J are TRBV18 and TRBJ1-1; D is uncertain. Germline V gene data show CDR1 as KGHSH and CDR2 as LQKENI. The CDR3 extends over 13 amino acids. Between the trimmed V and J ends, which lost 1 base and 1 base, there was a span of 4 bases. The full variable domain, with the rest looked up from reference TRBV18 and TRBJ1-1, is NAGVMQNPRHLVRRRGQEARLRCSPMKGHSHVYWYRQLPEEGLKFMVYLQKENIIDESGMPKERFSAEFPKEGPSILRIQQVVRGDSAAYFCASSPQQNTEAFFGQGTRLTVV.

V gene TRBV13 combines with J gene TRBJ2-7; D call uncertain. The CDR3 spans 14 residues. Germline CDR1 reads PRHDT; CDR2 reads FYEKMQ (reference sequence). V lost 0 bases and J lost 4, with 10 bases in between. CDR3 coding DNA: TGTGCCAGCAGCTTAGGATCCGCGTCGTACGAGCAGTACTTC. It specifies CASSLGSASYEQYF.

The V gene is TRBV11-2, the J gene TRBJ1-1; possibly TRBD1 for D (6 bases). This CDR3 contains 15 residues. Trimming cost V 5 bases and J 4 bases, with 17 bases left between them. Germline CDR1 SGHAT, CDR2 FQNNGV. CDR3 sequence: CASSQGHRGTTEAFF. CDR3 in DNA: TGTGCCAGCAGCCAGGGACACCGCGGGACCACTGAAGCTTTCTTT.

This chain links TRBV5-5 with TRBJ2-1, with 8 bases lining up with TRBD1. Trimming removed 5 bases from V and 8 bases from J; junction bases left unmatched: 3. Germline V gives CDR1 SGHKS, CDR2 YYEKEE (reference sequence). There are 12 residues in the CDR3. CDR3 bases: TGTGCCAGCAGTCCACAGGGGGATGAGCAGTTCTTC. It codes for CASSPQGDEQFF.

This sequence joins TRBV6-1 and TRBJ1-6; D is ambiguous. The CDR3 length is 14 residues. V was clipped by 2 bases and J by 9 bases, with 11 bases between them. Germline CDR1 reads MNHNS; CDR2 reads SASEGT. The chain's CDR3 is CASSEMDRGSPLHF. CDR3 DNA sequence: TGTGCCAGCAGTGAAATGGACCGTGGTTCACCCCTCCACTTT.

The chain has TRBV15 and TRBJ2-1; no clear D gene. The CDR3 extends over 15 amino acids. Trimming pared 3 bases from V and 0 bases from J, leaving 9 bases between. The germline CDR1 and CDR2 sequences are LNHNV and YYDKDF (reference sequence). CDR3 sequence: CATSSSGHSYNEQFF. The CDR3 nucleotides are TGTGCCACCAGCAGTTCGGGTCACTCCTACAATGAGCAGTTCTTC.

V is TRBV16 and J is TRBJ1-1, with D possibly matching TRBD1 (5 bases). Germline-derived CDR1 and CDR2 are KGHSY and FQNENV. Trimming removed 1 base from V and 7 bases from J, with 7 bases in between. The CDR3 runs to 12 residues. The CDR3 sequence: CASSQWDHEAFF. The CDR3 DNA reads TGTGCCAGCAGCCAATGGGACCATGAAGCTTTCTTT. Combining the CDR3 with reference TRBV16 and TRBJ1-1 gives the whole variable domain GEEVAQTPKHLVRGEGQKAKLYCAPIKGHSYVFWYQQVLKNEFKFLISFQNENVFDETGMPKERFSAKCLPNSPCSLEIQATKLEDSAVYFCASSQWDHEAFFGQGTRLTVV.

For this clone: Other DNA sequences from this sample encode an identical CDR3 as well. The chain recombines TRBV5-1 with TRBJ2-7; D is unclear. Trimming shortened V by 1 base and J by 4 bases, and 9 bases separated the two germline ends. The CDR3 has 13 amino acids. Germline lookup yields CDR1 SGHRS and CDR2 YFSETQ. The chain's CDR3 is CASSLWGSYEQYF. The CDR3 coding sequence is TGCGCCAGCAGCTTGTGGGGTAGTTACGAGCAGTACTTC.

In DNA, the CDR3 is TGTGCCAGCTCATCGACTAGCGGAACTTACACAGATACGCAGTATTTT. Amino acids: CASSSTSGTYTDTQYF. The V call is TRBV18, the J call TRBJ2-3; TRBD2 matches 9 bases. Per the germline V gene, CDR1 is KGHSH and CDR2 is LQKENI. CDR3 size: 16 residues. V lost 5 bases and J lost 2; bases outside the gene matches: 8.

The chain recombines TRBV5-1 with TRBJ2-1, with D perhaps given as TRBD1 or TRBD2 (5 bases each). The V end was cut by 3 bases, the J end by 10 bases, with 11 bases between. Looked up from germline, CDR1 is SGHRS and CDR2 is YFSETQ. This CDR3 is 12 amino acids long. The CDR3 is CASSSGTEEQFF. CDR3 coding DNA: TGCGCCAGCAGCTCCGGGACGGAGGAGCAGTTCTTC.

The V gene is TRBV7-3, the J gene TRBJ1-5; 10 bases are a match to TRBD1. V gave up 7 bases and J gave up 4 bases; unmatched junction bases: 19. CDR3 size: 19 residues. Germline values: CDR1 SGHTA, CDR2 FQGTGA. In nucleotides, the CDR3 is TGTGCCAGCACCAAAACGGGACAGGGGCTTTTTAGGACAAATCAGCCCCAGCATTTT. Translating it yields CASTKTGQGLFRTNQPQHF.

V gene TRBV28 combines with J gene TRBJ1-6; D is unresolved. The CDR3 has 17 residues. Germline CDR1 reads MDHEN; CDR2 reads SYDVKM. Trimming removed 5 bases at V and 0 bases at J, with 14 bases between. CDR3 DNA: TGTGCCAGCAGTCCGCCTCTTTATAGCTCCTATAATTCACCCCTCCACTTT. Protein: CASSPPLYSSYNSPLHF.

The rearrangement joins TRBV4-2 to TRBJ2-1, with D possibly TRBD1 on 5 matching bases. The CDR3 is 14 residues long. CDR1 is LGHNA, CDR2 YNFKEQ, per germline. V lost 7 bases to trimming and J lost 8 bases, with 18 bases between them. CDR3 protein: CASKGSRVKDEQFF. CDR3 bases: TGTGCCAGCAAGGGGTCTAGGGTTAAGGATGAGCAGTTCTTC.

The CDR3, as DNA: TGTGCCAGCAGCACCCGGGGCGCGGACTATGGCTACACCTTC. Its protein is CASSTRGADYGYTF. J is TRBJ1-2 and V is TRBV7-2; possible D gene TRBD1, 5 bases. Per germline, CDR1 SGHTA and CDR2 FQGNSA. CDR3 length equals 14 residues. Trimming cost V 5 bases and J 3 bases, with 13 bases left between them.